This TCR beta chain was sequenced for a study of PD-1 blockade in mismatch repair-deficient tumors. Study-wide results and limits: After pembrolizumab, tumor-resident clones rose rapidly, then generally contracted before radiologic responses.

TCRdb's table, derived via immunoSEQ multiplex PCR, lists solely in-frame clones and lacks some. The sample shows about 68,000 clones, roughly 80% of them seen only once. In regard to this clone: As yet, its antigen is unknown.

This CDR3 is built from 13 residues. Per the germline V gene, CDR1 is SGHNT and CDR2 is YENEEA. Trimming stripped 5 bases from V and 6 bases from J, with 11 bases between. Sequencing used peripheral blood, obtained 2 weeks after starting pembrolizumab. This chain links TRBV11-3 with TRBJ1-5; tentative D call: TRBD1 (5 bases). This receptor was taken from an adult with mismatch repair-deficient cancer. CDR3 amino acids: CASSRGTGQPQHF. The CDR3 bases are TGTGCCAGCAGCAGAGGGACGGGTCAGCCCCAGCATTTT.